The 23 T cell receptor beta chains listed next were all sequenced from one sample in a study of cytomegalovirus exposure and HLA in healthy donors. The PCR contained 60 Vbeta and 13 Jbeta primers. The method was immunoSEQ multiplex PCR; TCRdb's version includes in-frame clones alone and lacks a portion of them. This sample's table has 55,000 to 85,000 clones. The source material was PBMCs. The receptors derive from a woman in her 30s in good health and CMV-seronegative.

Here the CDR3 reads CASSPGQSGANVLTF. In DNA, the CDR3 is TGTGCCAGCAGTCCCGGACAATCTGGGGCCAACGTCCTGACTTTC. This rearrangement joins TRBV7-9 to TRBJ2-6; a weak D match, TRBD1 (5 bases). CDR3 length: 15 residues. CDR1 is SEHNR, CDR2 FQNEAQ, per germline (reference sequence). Trimming removed 6 bases from V and 1 base from J, with 10 bases in between.

This rearrangement joins TRBV19 to TRBJ1-1, with 9 bases lining up with TRBD1. Germline V CDR1 and CDR2: LNHDA, SQIVND (reference sequence). V gave up 3 bases and J gave up 5 bases; unmatched junction bases: 4. CDR3 length equals 14 residues. Here the CDR3 reads CASSMTGGGTEAFF. CDR3 sequence (DNA): TGTGCCAGTAGTATGACAGGGGGAGGGACTGAAGCTTTCTTT.

The chain combines TRBV6-6 with TRBJ2-7; tentatively, D is TRBD1 (6 bases). The V gene lost 7 bases and the J gene lost 1 base, with 11 bases spanning the gap. Looked up from germline, CDR1 is MNHNY and CDR2 is SVGAGI (reference sequence). The CDR3 length is 13 residues. Written as DNA, the CDR3 is TGTGCCAGCACCTCGGACAGTTCCTACGAGCAGTACTTC. The encoded protein is CASTSDSSYEQYF.

The chain employs TRBV19 and TRBJ1-2; the D gene is possibly TRBD1 (6 bases). V lost 3 bases to trimming and J lost 0 bases, with 20 bases between them. Germline CDR1 and CDR2: LNHDA and SQIVND (reference sequence). The CDR3 covers 18 residues. The CDR3 sequence: CASSITGTTPRSNYGYTF. The CDR3 region has the DNA TGTGCCAGTAGTATTACCGGGACAACTCCCCGATCTAACTATGGCTACACCTTC.

In the case of this clone: Other DNA sequences in the sample encode the same CDR3. The J gene is TRBJ2-7, the V gene TRBV20-1; TRBD1 matches at 7 bases. Trimming cost V 6 bases and J 3 bases; bases outside gene matches: 2. Germline V lookup: CDR1 DFQATT, CDR2 SNEGSKA (reference sequence). The CDR3 loop spans 11 amino acids. DNA of the CDR3: TGCAGTGCCTCAGGGGGCTACGAGCAGTACTTC. Its translation: CSASGGYEQYF.

CDR3 residues: CASSIPTGGLETQYF. The CDR3 nucleotides read TGTGCCAGTAGTATACCCACAGGGGGCTTGGAGACCCAGTACTTC. This rearrangement joins TRBV19 to TRBJ2-5, with 9 bases matching TRBD1. CDR3 size: 15 residues. Germline trimming cut 2 bases from V and 5 bases from J; bases unmatched to any gene: 6. The germline V gene has CDR1 LNHDA and CDR2 SQIVND (reference sequence).

The rearrangement joins TRBV30 to TRBJ2-6; 7 bases are a match to TRBD2. This CDR3 comprises 14 residues. Germline V gives CDR1 GTSNPN, CDR2 SVGIG (reference sequence). Unmatched junction bases numbered 0, after V lost 3 bases and J lost 1 base. CDR3 coding DNA: TGTGCCTGGAGGCGGGAGTCTGGGGCCAACGTCCTGACTTTC. It codes for CAWRRESGANVLTF. Together with reference TRBV30 and TRBJ2-6, the CDR3 gives the full variable domain: SQTIHQWPATLVQPVGSPLSLECTVEGTSNPNLYWYRQAAGRGLQLLFYSVGIGQISSEVPQNLSASRPQDRQFILSSKKLLLSDSGFYLCAWRRESGANVLTFGAGSRLTVL.

This chain links TRBV16 with TRBJ1-1, with D uncertain. The V end lost 0 bases, the J end lost 3 bases, and 5 bases lay between the germline ends. CDR1 and CDR2 from the germline V gene are KGHSY and FQNENV. The CDR3 has 13 residues. CDR3 DNA sequence: TGTGCCAGCAGCCAATCTGAGGACACTGAAGCTTTCTTT. Residues: CASSQSEDTEAFF.

V and J are TRBV30 and TRBJ2-7; weak D call: TRBD2 (5 bases). Trimming shortened V by 0 bases and J by 7 bases, and 13 bases separated the two germline ends. CDR1 is GTSNPN and CDR2 is SVGIG in the germline V gene (reference sequence). This CDR3 has 13 residues. CDR3 region: CAWSVRVSGEQYF. The CDR3 DNA sequence: TGTGCCTGGAGTGTAAGGGTCTCGGGGGAGCAGTACTTC.

The chain links TRBV20-1 to TRBJ2-7; D might be TRBD1 (5 bases). This CDR3 is 11 amino acids long. The V end lost 6 bases, the J end lost 6 bases, and 12 bases lay between the germline ends. Germline CDR1 is DFQATT and CDR2 is SNEGSKA (reference sequence). CDR3 coding DNA: TGCAGTGCCAGAACAGGAGTCGAGCAGTACTTC. Amino acids: CSARTGVEQYF.

The chain employs TRBV19 and TRBJ2-2; 9 bases are shared with TRBD1. The CDR3 contains 16 residues. Germline assignment: CDR1 LNHDA and CDR2 SQIVND (reference sequence). V dropped 3 bases and J dropped 5; count of bases not matched to a gene: 7. CDR3 residues: CASSMGGTGRTGELFF. DNA for the CDR3: TGTGCCAGTAGTATGGGGGGGACAGGGCGAACCGGGGAGCTGTTTTTT.

V and J are TRBV19 and TRBJ2-7, with D perhaps TRBD1 (6 bases). The CDR3 sequence is 14 residues long. The V and J ends lost 9 bases and 0 bases respectively, with 15 bases between them. Germline V gene lookup returns CDR1 LNHDA and CDR2 SQIVND (reference sequence). Written as DNA, the CDR3 is TGTGCCAGCCGCGAGGGGGTAAGCTCCTACGAGCAGTACTTC. It yields the protein CASREGVSSYEQYF.

For the CDR3, the DNA is TGTGCCAGCCAGGGCTCCCGACCGAGTTCCTACAATGAGCAGTTCTTC. Protein sequence: CASQGSRPSSYNEQFF. The V and J genes are TRBV7-9 and TRBJ2-1, with D possibly being TRBD1 (5 bases). This CDR3 comprises 16 residues. V was clipped by 8 bases and J by 1 base, with 18 bases between them. Germline V gene data show CDR1 as SEHNR and CDR2 as FQNEAQ (reference sequence).

The chain recombines TRBV7-9 with TRBJ2-5, with 8 positions matching TRBD1. With the DNA end fitting TRBJ2-7 better, the J assignment may be wrong. The CDR3 is made up of 14 amino acids. The germline CDR1 and CDR2 sequences are SEHNR and FQNEAQ (reference sequence). CDR3 residues: CASSLTQGASEQYF. DNA for the CDR3: TGTGCCAGCAGCCTTACGCAGGGGGCTAGCGAGCAGTACTTC.

V and J are TRBV7-3 and TRBJ2-2; 7 bases fit TRBD1. CDR3 size: 17 residues. The germline V gene encodes CDR1 SGHTA and CDR2 FQGTGA. Losses at the gene ends were 5 bases for V and 4 bases for J; bases not matched to a gene: 13. CDR3: CASSPGQRPSGTGELFF. CDR3 DNA: TGTGCCAGCAGCCCGGGACAGAGACCCTCAGGCACCGGGGAGCTGTTTTTT.

The V call is TRBV6-5, the J call TRBJ1-2, with D possibly TRBD1 on 5 matching bases. Germline V gene lookup returns CDR1 MNHEY and CDR2 SVGAGI. The CDR3 has 14 amino acids. Trimming left V 0 bases short and J 8 bases short, with 13 bases between. The CDR3 nucleotides read TGTGCCAGCAGTTACTCGAGCCGAAGGGGAGGCTACACCTTC. Its translation: CASSYSSRRGGYTF.

The chain joins TRBV20-1 to TRBJ2-7, with a tentative D call TRBD2 (5 bases). The CDR3 totals 11 residues. The germline gives CDR1 DFQATT, CDR2 SNEGSKA (reference sequence). CDR3 sequence reads: CGLWTGYEQYF. CDR3 sequence (DNA): TGCGGACTCTGGACGGGGTACGAGCAGTACTTC.

J is TRBJ2-2 and V is TRBV9; 9 bases agree with TRBD2. With 4 bases clipped from V and 7 bases from J, the junction kept 11 bases outside the gene matches. This CDR3 has 16 residues. Germline values: CDR1 SGDLS, CDR2 YYNGEE. This chain's CDR3 is CASSPSAGGPRGELFF. The CDR3 DNA is TGTGCCAGCAGCCCTTCGGCGGGAGGGCCGCGCGGGGAGCTGTTTTTT.

The rearrangement links TRBV5-4 to TRBJ2-2; D remains unclear. CDR3 length: 16 amino acids. V was clipped by 0 bases and J by 5 bases, with 14 bases between them. In germline, CDR1 is SGHNT, CDR2 YYREEE (reference sequence). The DNA of the CDR3 is TGTGCCAGCAGCTTGGGAGGTGGCCTCATTACCGGGGAGCTGTTTTTT. It specifies CASSLGGGLITGELFF.

J is TRBJ2-7 and V is TRBV28, with D possibly matching TRBD1 (5 bases). The CDR3 contains 15 residues. The V and J ends lost 5 bases and 0 bases respectively, with 14 bases between them. Germline V gene data show CDR1 as MDHEN and CDR2 as SYDVKM. This chain's CDR3 is CASSPTIDSSYEQYF. CDR3 sequence (DNA): TGTGCCAGCAGTCCTACTATTGACAGCTCCTACGAGCAGTACTTC.

The chain is built from TRBV10-2 and TRBJ2-3; D not certain. Per germline, CDR1 WSHSY and CDR2 SAAADI. With 4 bases removed from V and 2 bases from J, the gap between germline ends came to 10 bases. This CDR3 region has 14 residues. The CDR3 region has the DNA TGCGCCAGCAGTGGTCAGATTTTCACAGATACGCAGTATTTT. It yields the protein CASSGQIFTDTQYF.

The chain is built from TRBV11-3 and TRBJ2-3, with D tentatively TRBD2 (6 bases). V lost 1 base, J lost 2 bases, and 7 bases lay in between. This CDR3 has 14 residues. Germline values: CDR1 SGHNT, CDR2 YENEEA. Here the CDR3 DNA reads TGTGCCAGCAGCTTAGGGGACTTCACAGATACGCAGTATTTT. Protein product: CASSLGDFTDTQYF.

This chain links TRBV4-2 with TRBJ2-1, with a tentative D call TRBD2 (7 bases). V lost 0 bases, J lost 5 bases, and 11 bases lay in between. The germline V gene encodes CDR1 LGHNA and CDR2 YNFKEQ. This CDR3 is built from 15 residues. The CDR3 reads CASSQEAGAHNEQFF. In DNA, the CDR3 is TGTGCCAGCAGCCAAGAGGCGGGGGCCCACAATGAGCAGTTCTTC.